A selection of T cell receptor beta chains follows, all from one sample in a study of memory B cells and T cells in multiple sclerosis. The table came from immunoSEQ multiplex PCR; TCRdb's copy has only in-frame clones and leaves some out. The data show about 32,000 clones, more than 75% seen once. These receptors' antigens are unknown. Sequenced sample: PBMCs from blood kept in culture. The source is a human donor with multiple sclerosis. Each CDR3 is given with its conserved first and last residue. A D gene is named only where the DNA matches it firmly. A row's size may be missing; if present it is once, few, many or a size class.

>.|.|TRBJ2-3|TRBV7-9
TGTGCCTCGGGGGAGGATACGCAGTATTTT
CASGEDTQYF
>.|TRBD2|TRBJ2-1|TRBV5-1
TGCGCCAGCAGCTTGGAATTTATCCTAGATTCTTCCGGGACTAGCGGGAATGAGCAGTTCTTC
CASSLEFILDSSGTSGNEQFF
>.|TRBD2|TRBJ2-5|TRBV2
TGTGCCAGCAGTGTTCGACTAGCGGCCAGAGAGACCCAGTACTTC
CASSVRLAARETQYF
>.|TRBD2|TRBJ2-1|TRBV7-3
TGTGCCAGCAGCCCCGCCGGGACTACCAATGAGCAGTTCTTC
CASSPAGTTNEQFF
>.|.|TRBJ2-7|TRBV19
TGTGCCAGTAGTTTACGGACGGCAGGGGGGGGCTACGAGCAGTACTTC
CASSLRTAGGGYEQYF
>.|.|TRBJ2-7|TRBV6-5
TGTGCCAGCAGGCGGGACACCTACGAGCAGTACTTC
CASRRDTYEQYF
>.|.|TRBJ1-2|TRBV7-9
TGTGCCAGCAGCCTGGATAGACCGGGACGGCCCCTGTATGGCTACACCTTC
CASSLDRPGRPLYGYTF
>.|.|TRBJ1-2|TRBV5-1
TGCGCCAGCAGCTTGCGCGGGGCTGGCTACACCTTC
CASSLRGAGYTF
>.|TRBD2|TRBJ2-1|TRBV15
TGTGCCACCAGCAGAGAGGCGGCTAGCGGGAGTAGAAATGAGCAGTTCTTC
CATSREAASGSRNEQFF
>.|.|TRBJ1-2|TRBV10-3
TGTGCCATCAGGGAAATCTATGGCTACACCTTC
CAIREIYGYTF
>.|TRBD1|TRBJ1-4|TRBV11-2
TGTGCCAGCAGGGACAGGGGGGATGAAAAACTGTTTTTT
CASRDRGDEKLFF
>.|.|TRBJ2-2|TRBV18
TGTGCCAGCTCACCCCGCTCGCGGGGAGCGAACACCGGGGAGCTGTTTTTT
CASSPRSRGANTGELFF
>.|.|TRBJ1-1|TRBV5-5
TGTGCCAGCAGCTTGGTGTTGGGAGGCACTGAAGCTTTCTTT
CASSLVLGGTEAFF
>few|.|TRBJ2-5|TRBV19
TGTGCCAGTAGATGGGGGGAGACCCAGTACTTC
CASRWGETQYF
>.|.|TRBJ1-4|TRBV19
TGTGCCAGTAGGATAGACAGGTCTTCAAATGAAAAACTGTTTTTT
CASRIDRSSNEKLFF
>.|.|TRBJ2-7|TRBV28
TGTGCCAGCAGTTTGCCCGGGGGACCCTACGAGCAGTACTTC
CASSLPGGPYEQYF
>.|.|TRBJ2-2|TRBV5-4
TGTGCCAGCAGCTTGGCTATAAGTAGAGACGGGGAGCTGTTTTTT
CASSLAISRDGELFF
>.|.|TRBJ2-5|TRBV9
TGTGCCAGCAGCGTAGAGGGGGGACAAGAGACTCAGTACTTC
CASSVEGGQETQYF
>once|TRBD2|TRBJ2-3|TRBV15
TGTGCCACCAGCAGAAGTTCTAGCGGGAGCACAGATACGCAGTATTTT
CATSRSSSGSTDTQYF
>.|.|TRBJ2-5|TRBV28
TGTGCCAGCAGTTTACTAGGGCAGGGTGTTTTTGGGGAGACCCAGTACTTC
CASSLLGQGVFGETQYF
>.|.|TRBJ2-7|TRBV6-5
TGTGCCAGCAGTTACGTGCCCCGCTCCGAGCAGTACTTC
CASSYVPRSEQYF
>.|TRBD1|TRBJ2-3|TRBV4-2
TGTGCCAGCAGCTACCGGACAGGGCAGGGAGATACGCAGTATTTT
CASSYRTGQGDTQYF
>.|.|TRBJ1-2|TRBV6-5
TGTGCCAGCACCCAAGAGGGAAGATATGGCTACACCTTC
CASTQEGRYGYTF
>once|.|TRBJ1-5|TRBV28
TGTGCCAGCAGAGTTTGGGGCGGGGTGCGTCAGCCCCAGCATTTT
CASRVWGGVRQPQHF
>.|.|TRBJ2-7|TRBV30
TGTGCCTGGAGTCCAGGTGCCCCCCTCGAGCAGTACTTC
CAWSPGAPLEQYF
>.|.|TRBJ2-7|TRBV27
TGTGCCAGCAGTCCCAACGGCTACGAGCAGTACTTC
CASSPNGYEQYF
>.|.|TRBJ2-7|TRBV5-1
TGCGCCAGCAGCCGTCTGGGGGAAACCTACGAGCAGTACTTC
CASSRLGETYEQYF
>.|.|TRBJ2-1|TRBV5-1
TGCGCCAGCAGCTTGTCTCGGTACAATGAGCAGTTCTTC
CASSLSRYNEQFF
>few|.|TRBJ2-3|TRBV4-1
TGCGCCAGCAGCCAAGTGATTTCCCTGGGTACGCAGTATTTT
CASSQVISLGTQYF
>.|.|TRBJ2-7|TRBV6-5
TGTGCCAGCAGTTACTCCCCCAGCACCCCCTACGAGCAGTACTTC
CASSYSPSTPYEQYF
>.|.|TRBJ2-3|TRBV15
TGTGCCACCAGCAGAGTGCCCCGGGTGGGGGGCTCGGTACACCGCACAGATACGCAGTATTTT
CATSRVPRVGGSVHRTDTQYF
>.|.|TRBJ2-1|TRBV27
TGTGCCGCGGCTTGGGGCAATGAGCAGTTCTTC
CAAAWGNEQFF
>once|.|TRBJ1-2|TRBV27
TGTGCCAGCAGTCGTGACTGGGCTGGAGGCTACACCTTC
CASSRDWAGGYTF
>.|.|TRBJ2-5|TRBV29-1
TGCAGCGTTGGGGCGGGTGCGCAAGAGACCCAGTACTTC
CSVGAGAQETQYF
>.|TRBD2|TRBJ2-1|TRBV28
TGTGCCAGCAAGACGGAGCGGGAGATTGACAATGAGCAGTTCTTC
CASKTEREIDNEQFF
>.|TRBD2|TRBJ2-1|TRBV7-2
TGTGCCAGCAGTTCCCGGACTAGGTCACGCAATGAGCAGTTCTTC
CASSSRTRSRNEQFF
>few|.|TRBJ2-7|TRBV2
TGTGCCAGCAGTCAGGTCCAGGACACATCCTACGAGCAGTACTTC
CASSQVQDTSYEQYF
>.|.|TRBJ1-1|TRBV6-1
TGTGCCAGCAGTGACCTCGGACGGATGAACACTGAAGCTTTCTTT
CASSDLGRMNTEAFF
>.|.|TRBJ1-5|TRBV25-1
TGTGCCAGCAGTGAATCTGGATTGAATCAGCCCCAGCATTTT
CASSESGLNQPQHF
>.|.|TRBJ2-5|TRBV7-9
TGTGCCAGCAGCCGTTCCGGGGCCGAAGAGACCCAGTACTTC
CASSRSGAEETQYF
>.|TRBD2|TRBJ2-3|TRBV9
TGTGCCAGCAGCGCGACATCAGCGGGGTACACAGATACGCAGTATTTT
CASSATSAGYTDTQYF
>.|TRBD1|TRBJ2-2|TRBV11-2
TGTGCCAGCATGGGACAGAGGAGGTCCGGGGAGCTGTTTTTT
CASMGQRRSGELFF
>once|TRBD2|TRBJ2-1|TRBV2
TGTGCCAGCAGTGAGTTACTAGCGGATGAGCAGTTCTTC
CASSELLADEQFF
>.|.|TRBJ1-5|TRBV5-4
TGTGCCAGCAGCTTGGACCGAAATCAGCCCCAGCATTTT
CASSLDRNQPQHF
>.|.|TRBJ2-1|TRBV19
TGTGCCAGTAGTATAGAAGGACGCCTACCCAACAATGAGCAGTTCTTC
CASSIEGRLPNNEQFF
>.|TRBD1|TRBJ2-2|TRBV5-6
TGTGCCAGCAGCTGGACAGGGACCTTGAACACCGGGGAGCTGTTTTTT
CASSWTGTLNTGELFF
>.|TRBD1|TRBJ1-2|TRBV25-1
TGTGCCAGCAGTGAGACAGGGTCCTATGGCTACACCTTC
CASSETGSYGYTF
>.|.|TRBJ2-3|TRBV5-1
TGCGCCAGCAGCTTGGCAGATACGCAGTATTTT
CASSLADTQYF
>.|.|TRBJ1-2|TRBV6-5
TGTGCCAGCAGTTACTCCGGGGAGGGCTACACCTTC
CASSYSGEGYTF
>.|TRBD2|TRBJ2-7|TRBV11-2
TGTGCCAGCAGCTCAGCTAGCGGGAGTGATCCCGAGCAGTACTTC
CASSSASGSDPEQYF
>once|.|TRBJ2-5|TRBV5-4
TGTGCCAGCAGCTTAAACAGGCAAGAGACCCAGTACTTC
CASSLNRQETQYF